This T cell receptor (beta chain) was documented in a study of blood T cell repertoires in COVID-19. Germline assignment: CDR1 SGHAT and CDR2 FQNNGV. CDR3 size: 15 residues. The V end was cut by 5 bases, the J end by 0 bases, with 8 bases between. The sample holds one count of this clone. Measured with immunoSEQ multiplex PCR; TCRdb has only the in-frame clones, and not every one. This table has around 87,000 clones, roughly 80% appearing once. Sequencing was done on a sample of peripheral blood. The chain uses TRBV11-2 and TRBJ1-6; D is ambiguous. The sequence was obtained from a human donor in a cohort sampled during active COVID-19. The CDR3 protein is CASSLTDSYNSPLHF. CDR3 DNA sequence: TGTGCCAGCAGCCTTACAGACTCCTATAATTCACCCCTCCACTTT.